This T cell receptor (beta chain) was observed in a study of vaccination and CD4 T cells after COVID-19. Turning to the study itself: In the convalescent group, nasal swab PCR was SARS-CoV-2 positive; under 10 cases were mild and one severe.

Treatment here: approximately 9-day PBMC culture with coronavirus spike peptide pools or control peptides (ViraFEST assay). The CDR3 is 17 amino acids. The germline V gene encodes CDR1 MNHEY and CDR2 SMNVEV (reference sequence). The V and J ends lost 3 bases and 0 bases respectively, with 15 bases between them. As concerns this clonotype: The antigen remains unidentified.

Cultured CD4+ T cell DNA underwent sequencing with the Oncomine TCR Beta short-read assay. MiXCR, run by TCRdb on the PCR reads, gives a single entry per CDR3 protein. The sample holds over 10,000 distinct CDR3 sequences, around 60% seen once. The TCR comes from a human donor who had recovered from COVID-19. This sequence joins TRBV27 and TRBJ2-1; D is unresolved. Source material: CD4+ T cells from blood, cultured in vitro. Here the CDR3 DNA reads TGTGCCAGCAGTTTTAGGCTAGGCCCCAGCTCCTACAATGAGCAGTTCTTC. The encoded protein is CASSFRLGPSSYNEQFF.